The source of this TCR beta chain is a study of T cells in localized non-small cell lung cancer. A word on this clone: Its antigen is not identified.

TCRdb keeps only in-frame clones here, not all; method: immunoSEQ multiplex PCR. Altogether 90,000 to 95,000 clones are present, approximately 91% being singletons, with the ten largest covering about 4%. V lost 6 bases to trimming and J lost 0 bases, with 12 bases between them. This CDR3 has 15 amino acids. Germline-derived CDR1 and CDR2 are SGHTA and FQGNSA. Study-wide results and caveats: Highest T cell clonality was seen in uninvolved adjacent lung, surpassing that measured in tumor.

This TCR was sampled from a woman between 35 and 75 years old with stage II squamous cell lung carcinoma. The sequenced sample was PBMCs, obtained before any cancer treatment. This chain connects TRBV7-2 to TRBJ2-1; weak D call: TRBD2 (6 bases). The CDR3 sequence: CASRLWRGSYNEQFF. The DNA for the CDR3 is TGTGCCAGCAGACTGTGGCGGGGCTCCTACAATGAGCAGTTCTTC.